This entry describes one T cell receptor (beta chain). Its antigen is as yet unknown. This related bone marrow graft donor gave peripheral blood on the day of marrow donation. The source of the sample is a study of T cells after posttransplantation cyclophosphamide. Libraries were prepared by immunoSEQ multiplex PCR; TCRdb keeps only in-frame clonotypes and omits some of them. The sample holds about 66,000 clones, 93% seen once. Whole-study results and caveats: Blood and skin or GI T cell repertoires showed limited TRB overlap.

This CDR3 has 15 amino acids. The germline CDR1 and CDR2 sequences are SGHKS and YYEKEE (reference sequence). Trimming removed 4 bases from V and 4 bases from J; junction bases left unmatched: 9. Sequencing input: PBMCs. The clonotype was recovered from a woman aged 25 to 39 in good health and a related stem cell transplant donor. The J gene is TRBJ1-1, the V gene TRBV5-5; 8 bases align to TRBD1. CDR3 sequence: CASSEDRVVVTEAFF. The CDR3 bases are TGTGCCAGCAGCGAGGACAGGGTGGTTGTCACTGAAGCTTTCTTT. The complete variable domain, with remaining parts taken from reference TRBV5-5 and TRBJ1-1, reads DAGVTQSPTHLIKTRGQQVTLRCSPISGHKSVSWYQQVLGQGPQFIFQYYEKEERGRGNFPDRFSARQFPNYSSELNVNALLLGDSALYLCASSEDRVVVTEAFFGQGTRLTVV.